Listed here is a single T cell receptor (beta chain). What it recognizes is unknown. This record comes from a study of neoadjuvant anti-PD-1 for oral cavity cancer. Background on the study: Patients mostly received three to four biweekly nivolumab doses at 3 mg/kg before surgery. Around day 43, patients without progression received a fourth nivolumab dose before surgery.

Per germline, CDR1 LGHNA and CDR2 YSLEER. This CDR3 comprises 16 residues. The V and J ends lost 4 bases and 7 bases, in that order; junction bases with no gene match: 10. Study-wide results and limits: Pretreatment Treg/Th17 ratio correlated inversely with post-treatment tumor clonality. Only a few patients per response group were TCR-analyzed; validation needed.

Assay: immunoSEQ multiplex PCR; the TCRdb copy retains only in-frame clones and omits some. Altogether approximately 32,000 clones are present, about 83% being singletons, with the ten largest covering 3.5%. Sequenced here: PBMCs, sampled before nivolumab (anti-PD-1) treatment. The chain carries TRBV4-3 and TRBJ2-2; 9 nucleotides align to TRBD1. This receptor was taken from a person aged 35-79 years with oral cavity squamous cell carcinoma. CDR3 sequence: CASSRGTGTPGGELFF. The CDR3 DNA reads as TGCGCCAGCAGCCGAGGGACAGGGACCCCGGGCGGGGAGCTGTTTTTT.